This T cell receptor (beta chain) was profiled in a study of T cell responses to AZD1222 COVID-19 vaccine. Study at large: Second-dose schedules of about 4 or about 12 weeks were combined.

Points from the study as a whole: The donor group comprised mostly white British people and more females; the analysis possibly underestimated clonal diversity.

Concerning this clone: Its matching antigen is unknown.

The protocol was immunoSEQ multiplex PCR, while the TCRdb copy is restricted to in-frame clones and leaves out a portion. The sample lists about 130,000 clones, roughly 82% occurring once. Germline V lookup: CDR1 ENHRY, CDR2 SYGVKD. The CDR3 covers 13 residues. The germline V and J ends were trimmed by 3 bases and 10 bases, with 13 bases remaining between them. This clonotype originated in an adult in good health. This chain links TRBV10-3 with TRBJ2-1; no reliable D call. Source: peripheral blood, taken on day 0 of AZD1222 vaccination. CDR3: CAISDRLVGEQFF. The CDR3 nucleotides are TGTGCCATCAGTGATAGGCTAGTAGGCGAGCAGTTCTTC.